The T cell receptor beta chain described here comes from a study of cytomegalovirus exposure and HLA in healthy donors. Findings and caveats of the study: Researchers reported that a few CMV-associated chains were confirmed in vitro as CMV antigen-specific. Prior analysis indicated that the majority of TCR beta V segments exhibited productivity approximately 87% or approximately 30% of the time.

CDR1 is ENHRY, CDR2 SYGVKD, per germline. V lost 2 bases, J lost 8 bases, and 6 bases stayed unmatched. This CDR3 region has 14 residues. Notes on this clone: Antigen specificity is unknown.

With 60 Vbeta and 13 Jbeta primers, the PCR was carried out. Measured with immunoSEQ multiplex PCR; TCRdb has only the in-frame clones, and not every one. The sample contains 95,000 to 100,000 clones, 76% of which appear only once. The source is a man aged 40-55 years in good health and CMV-seronegative. Sample: PBMCs. The chain combines TRBV10-3 with TRBJ1-2, with 9 bases aligning to TRBD1. This chain's CDR3 is CAISEEGTGLGYTF. As DNA, the CDR3 is TGTGCCATCAGTGAGGAGGGGACAGGGCTCGGCTACACCTTC.